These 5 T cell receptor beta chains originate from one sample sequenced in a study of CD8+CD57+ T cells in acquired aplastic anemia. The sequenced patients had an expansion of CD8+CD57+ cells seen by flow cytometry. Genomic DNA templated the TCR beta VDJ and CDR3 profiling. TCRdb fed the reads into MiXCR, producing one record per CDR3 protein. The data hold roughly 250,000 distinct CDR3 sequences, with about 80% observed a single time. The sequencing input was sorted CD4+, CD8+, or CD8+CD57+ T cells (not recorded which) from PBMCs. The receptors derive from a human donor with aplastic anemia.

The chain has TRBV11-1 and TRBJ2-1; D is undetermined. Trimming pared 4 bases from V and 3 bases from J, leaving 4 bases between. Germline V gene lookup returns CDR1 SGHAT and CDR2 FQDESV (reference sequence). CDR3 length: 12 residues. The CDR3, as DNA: TGTGCCAGCAGCTCCCTCTACAATGAGCAGTTCTTC. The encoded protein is CASSSLYNEQFF.

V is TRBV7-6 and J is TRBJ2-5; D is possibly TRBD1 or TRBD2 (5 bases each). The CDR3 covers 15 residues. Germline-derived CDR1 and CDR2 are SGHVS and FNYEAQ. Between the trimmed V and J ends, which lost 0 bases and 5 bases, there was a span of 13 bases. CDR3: CASSLAHGARETQYF. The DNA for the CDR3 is TGTGCCAGCAGCTTAGCCCACGGGGCTAGGGAGACCCAGTACTTC. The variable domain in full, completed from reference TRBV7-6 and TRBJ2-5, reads GAGVSQSPRYKVTKRGQDVALRCDPISGHVSLYWYRQALGQGPEFLTYFNYEAQQDKSGLPNDRFSAERPEGSISTLTIQRTEQRDSAMYRCASSLAHGARETQYFGPGTRLLVL.

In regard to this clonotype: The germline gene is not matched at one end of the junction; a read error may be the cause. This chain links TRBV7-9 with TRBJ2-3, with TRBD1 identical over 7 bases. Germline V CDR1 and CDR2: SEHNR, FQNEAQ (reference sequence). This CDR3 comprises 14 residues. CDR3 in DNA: TGTGCCAGCAGCCAAGCCTCCGGGACAGAAGCTTTCTTTTTT. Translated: CASSQASGTEAFFF.

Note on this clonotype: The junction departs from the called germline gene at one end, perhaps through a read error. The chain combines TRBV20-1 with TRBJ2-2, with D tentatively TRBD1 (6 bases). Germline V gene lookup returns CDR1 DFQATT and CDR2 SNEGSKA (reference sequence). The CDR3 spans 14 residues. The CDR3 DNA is TGCAGTGCTAGAGACTGGGACAACACCAGGGAGCTGTTTTTT. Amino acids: CSARDWDNTRELFF.

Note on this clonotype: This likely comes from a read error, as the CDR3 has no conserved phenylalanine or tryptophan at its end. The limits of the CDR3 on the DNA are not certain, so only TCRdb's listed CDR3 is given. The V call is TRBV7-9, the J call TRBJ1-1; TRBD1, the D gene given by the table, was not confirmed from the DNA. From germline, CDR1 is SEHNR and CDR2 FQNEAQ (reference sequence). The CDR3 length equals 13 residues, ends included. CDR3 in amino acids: CASSLMGDGENEQ.